Listed below are T cell receptor beta chains from one sample, sequenced in a study of blood T cell repertoires in COVID-19. Method: immunoSEQ multiplex PCR; TCRdb's copy keeps in-frame clones and lacks some. The table records more than 150,000 clones, roughly nine tenths of them present only once. Material: peripheral blood. Receptors originate from a woman in her sixties or seventies with acute or convalescent COVID-19. Both conserved end residues are part of each CDR3. Each record gives: clone size, J gene, D gene, V gene, CDR3 DNA, CDR3 protein. The D gene is left open where the match is weak. A clone size is listed for some rows: how often the clone was seen (once, few, many), or a class if it is expanded.

NA | TRBJ1-2 | NA | TRBV7-9 | TGTGCCAGCAGCTTAGGGGGAGGTGGCTACACCTTC | CASSLGGGGYTF
NA | TRBJ2-3 | TRBD2 | TRBV5-1 | TGCGCCAGCAGCCGGTCTAGCGGGGGGGCTGAGAATACGCAGTATTTT | CASSRSSGGAENTQYF
NA | TRBJ1-1 | NA | TRBV7-2 | TGTGCCAGCAGCCACACGGGGGGAGGCGGACGGGGCACTGAAGCTTTCTTT | CASSHTGGGGRGTEAFF
NA | TRBJ1-4 | NA | TRBV9 | TGTGCCAGCAGCGTAGTCCCGGGAAATGGTGAAAAACTGTTTTTT | CASSVVPGNGEKLFF
NA | TRBJ1-4 | NA | TRBV6-2/TRBV6-3 | TGTGCCAGCACCCCTCACACCGCAACTAATGAAAAACTGTTTTTT | CASTPHTATNEKLFF
NA | TRBJ1-6 | NA | TRBV27 | TGTGCCAGCAGTTTACGGGACACAAATAATTCACCCCTCCACTTT | CASSLRDTNNSPLHF
NA | TRBJ1-4 | NA | TRBV25-1 | TGTGCCAGCAGTGAAGCGGGCAGGGGAGAAAAACTGTTTTTT | CASSEAGRGEKLFF
NA | TRBJ2-4 | TRBD2 | TRBV7-2 | TGTGCCAGCAGCCCTGGGACTAGCGGGGGCCAAAACATTCAGTACTTC | CASSPGTSGGQNIQYF
NA | TRBJ1-2 | NA | TRBV5-6 | TGTGCCAGCAGCTTGGAGGCGGCGGAAAACTATGGCTACACCTTC | CASSLEAAENYGYTF
NA | TRBJ2-6 | NA | TRBV5-1 | TGCGCCAGCAGCCGGATGGACAGCACCTCTGGGGCCAACGTCCTGACTTTC | CASSRMDSTSGANVLTF
NA | TRBJ1-1 | NA | TRBV27 | TGTGCCAGCAGTTTCAACAGGAAAGTTGAAGCTTTCTTT | CASSFNRKVEAFF
NA | TRBJ2-1 | TRBD2 | TRBV6-2/TRBV6-3 | TGTGCCAGCAGTTTTACCTTCCCTAGCGGGGGGGCTGCCTACAATGAGCAGTTCTTC | CASSFTFPSGGAAYNEQFF
NA | TRBJ1-1 | NA | TRBV7-8 | TGTGCCAGCAGCTTATGGGGGGGGAACACTGAAGCTTTCTTT | CASSLWGGNTEAFF
NA | TRBJ1-2 | TRBD1 | TRBV4-1 | TGCGCCAGCAGCCAGAGGACAGGGGGCTTTTATGGCTACACCTTC | CASSQRTGGFYGYTF
NA | TRBJ1-4 | NA | TRBV4-2 | TGTGCCAGCAGCCTCCCGCCGAACAGGCCTAATGAAAAACTGTTTTTT | CASSLPPNRPNEKLFF
NA | TRBJ1-6 | NA | TRBV7-2 | TGTGCCAGCAGCTTAGCAGGGGCGAGCTCCTATAATTCACCCCTCCACTTT | CASSLAGASSYNSPLHF
NA | TRBJ2-2 | NA | TRBV7-2 | TGTGCCAGCAGTCAAATTACAGGGTTAATGAACCGGGAGCTGTTTTTT | CASSQITGLMNRELFF
NA | TRBJ2-4 | NA | TRBV4-2 | TGTGCCAGCAGCCAAGATCTAACCGGAGGAGCCAAAAACATTCAGTACTTC | CASSQDLTGGAKNIQYF
NA | TRBJ1-5 | NA | TRBV7-2 | TGTGCCAGCAGCTTAGATCCGGGGAGCAATCAGCCCCAGCATTTT | CASSLDPGSNQPQHF
NA | TRBJ2-3 | TRBD2 | TRBV12-5 | TGTGCTAGTGGTTTAACGACTAGCGGGGCGTTCTGGTCAGATACGCAGTATTTT | CASGLTTSGAFWSDTQYF
few | TRBJ2-3 | TRBD2 | TRBV3-1/TRBV3-2 | TGTGCCAGCAGCCAATCGGGGGGGGCGGGCACGCAGTATTTT | CASSQSGGAGTQYF
NA | TRBJ1-6 | NA | TRBV5-6 | TGTGCCAGCAGCTCAAGGGGTGGAAATTCACCCCTCCACTTT | CASSSRGGNSPLHF
NA | TRBJ2-7 | TRBD2 | TRBV9 | TGTGCCAGCAGCGTAAGGAGCGGGGGGGCATACGAGCAGTACTTC | CASSVRSGGAYEQYF
NA | TRBJ2-7 | TRBD2 | TRBV4-2 | TGTGCCAGCAGCCAAGCCGGGACTAGCGGGGACTACTACGAGCAGTACTTC | CASSQAGTSGDYYEQYF
NA | TRBJ2-5 | TRBD1 | TRBV6-5 | TGTGCCGCCCACCGGTTGGGACAGAGCCCAGGTACCCAGTACTTC | CAAHRLGQSPGTQYF
NA | TRBJ2-7 | TRBD1 | TRBV5-1 | TGCGCCAGCAGAACCGGGACAGGACCGTACGAGCAGTACTTC | CASRTGTGPYEQYF
NA | TRBJ1-3 | NA | TRBV10-3 | TGTGCCATCAGTGAGACTTACTCTGGAAACACCATATATTTT | CAISETYSGNTIYF
NA | TRBJ1-2 | TRBD1 | TRBV5-5 | TGTGCCAGCACCGGGACAGGGGGCCTTGGCTACACCTTC | CASTGTGGLGYTF
NA | TRBJ2-1 | TRBD2 | TRBV7-2 | TGTGCCAGCAGCCCGAGACCTCTAGCGGTGCGGTCCTACAATGAGCAGTTCTTC | CASSPRPLAVRSYNEQFF
NA | TRBJ1-2 | NA | TRBV20-1 | TGCAGTGCTAGTTGGCGGGTTGGCTACACCTTC | CSASWRVGYTF
NA | TRBJ1-3 | TRBD1 | TRBV10-3 | TGTGCCGCGGGACAGGGGGACACTGGAAACACCATATATTTT | CAAGQGDTGNTIYF
NA | TRBJ1-1 | NA | TRBV29-1 | TGCAGCGTTGACGGTGCCACTGAAGCTTTCTTT | CSVDGATEAFF
NA | TRBJ2-7 | NA | TRBV14 | TGTGCCAGCAGCCAAGAGTGGGCCGGCAGGGGTTCACGCGAGCAGTACTTC | CASSQEWAGRGSREQYF
NA | TRBJ2-3 | TRBD2 | TRBV9 | TGTGCCAGCAGCTTAGAGAATAGCGGGGCCGACACAGATACGCAGTATTTT | CASSLENSGADTDTQYF
NA | TRBJ2-5 | TRBD1 | TRBV27 | TGTGCCAGCAGTGGGACAGGGGGAGGGCAAGAGACCCAGTACTTC | CASSGTGGGQETQYF